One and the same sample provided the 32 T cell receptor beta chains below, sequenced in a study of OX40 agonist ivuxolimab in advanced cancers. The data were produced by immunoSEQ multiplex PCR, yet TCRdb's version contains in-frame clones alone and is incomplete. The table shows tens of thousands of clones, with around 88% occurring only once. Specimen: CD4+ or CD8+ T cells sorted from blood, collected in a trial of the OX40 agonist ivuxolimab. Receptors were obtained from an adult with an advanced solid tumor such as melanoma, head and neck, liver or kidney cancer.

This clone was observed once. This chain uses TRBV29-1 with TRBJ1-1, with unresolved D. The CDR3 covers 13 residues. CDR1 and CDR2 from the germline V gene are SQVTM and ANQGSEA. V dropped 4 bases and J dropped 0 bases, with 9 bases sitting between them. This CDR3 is CSVGAGMNTEAFF. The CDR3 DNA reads TGCAGCGTTGGCGCGGGGATGAACACTGAAGCTTTCTTT.

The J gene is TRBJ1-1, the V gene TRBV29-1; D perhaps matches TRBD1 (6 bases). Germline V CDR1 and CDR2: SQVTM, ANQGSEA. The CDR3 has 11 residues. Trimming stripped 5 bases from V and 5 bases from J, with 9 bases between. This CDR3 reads CSVNRETEAFF. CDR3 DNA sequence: TGCAGCGTTAACAGGGAGACTGAAGCTTTCTTT.

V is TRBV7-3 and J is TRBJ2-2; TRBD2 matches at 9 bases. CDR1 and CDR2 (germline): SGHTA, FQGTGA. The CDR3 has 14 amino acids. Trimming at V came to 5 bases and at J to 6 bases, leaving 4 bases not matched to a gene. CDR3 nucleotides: TGTGCCAGCAGCCCCCCTAGCGGGGCCGGGGAGCTGTTTTTT. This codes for CASSPPSGAGELFF.

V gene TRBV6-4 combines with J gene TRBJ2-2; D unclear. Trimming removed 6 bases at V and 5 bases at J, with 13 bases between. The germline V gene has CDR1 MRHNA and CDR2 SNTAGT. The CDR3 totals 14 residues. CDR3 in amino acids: CASRKDGGTGELFF. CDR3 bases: TGTGCCAGCAGGAAGGACGGTGGGACCGGGGAGCTGTTTTTT.

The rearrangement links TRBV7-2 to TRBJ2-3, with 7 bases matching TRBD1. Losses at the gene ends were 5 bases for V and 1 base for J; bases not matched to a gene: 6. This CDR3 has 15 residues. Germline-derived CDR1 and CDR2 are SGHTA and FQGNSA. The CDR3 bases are TGTGCCAGCAGCCCACAGGGGTATCGCACAGATACGCAGTATTTT. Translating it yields CASSPQGYRTDTQYF. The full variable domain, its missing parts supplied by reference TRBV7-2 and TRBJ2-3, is GAGVSQSPSNKVTEKGKDVELRCDPISGHTALYWYRQSLGQGLEFLIYFQGNSAPDKSGLPSDRFSAERTGGSVSTLTIQRTQQEDSAVYLCASSPQGYRTDTQYFGPGTRLTVL.

The CDR3 bases are TGTGCCAGCAGCTTAGATCTAGGGCAGGGGACCTACGAGCAGTACTTC. It encodes CASSLDLGQGTYEQYF. The rearrangement uses TRBV11-2 and TRBJ2-7, with D perhaps matching TRBD1 (6 bases). Trimming cost V 0 bases and J 2 bases, with 14 bases left between them. The CDR3 is 16 residues long. Per germline, CDR1 SGHAT and CDR2 FQNNGV.

Here the CDR3 DNA reads TGTGCCAGCAGCTTGTTTCGGGCTAGCGGGGTAGATGAGCAGTTCTTC. Protein product: CASSLFRASGVDEQFF. This chain joins TRBV5-4 and TRBJ2-1, with 9 bases aligning to TRBD2. CDR1 and CDR2 from the germline V gene are SGHNT and YYREEE (reference sequence). V was pared by 1 base and J by 8 bases, with 10 bases of the junction left unmatched. The CDR3 extends over 16 amino acids.

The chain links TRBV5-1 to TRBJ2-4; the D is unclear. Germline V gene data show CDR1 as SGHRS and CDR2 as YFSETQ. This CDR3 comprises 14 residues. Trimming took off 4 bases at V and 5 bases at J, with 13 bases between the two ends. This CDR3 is CASSDPAGQNIQYF. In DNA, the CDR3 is TGCGCCAGCAGCGACCCCGCAGGCCAAAACATTCAGTACTTC.

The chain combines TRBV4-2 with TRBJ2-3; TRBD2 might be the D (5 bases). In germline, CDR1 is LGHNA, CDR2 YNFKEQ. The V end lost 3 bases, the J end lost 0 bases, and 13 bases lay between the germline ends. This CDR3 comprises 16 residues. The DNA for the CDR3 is TGTGCCAGCAGCCAGAGTAGCCGGGGTAGCACAGATACGCAGTATTTT. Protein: CASSQSSRGSTDTQYF.

CDR3 protein: CASSPMRENTEAFF. The CDR3 DNA reads TGTGCCAGCAGCCCAATGAGGGAGAACACTGAAGCTTTCTTT. The gene calls are TRBV5-4 and TRBJ1-1; D ambiguous. This CDR3 is built from 14 residues. Germline lookup yields CDR1 SGHNT and CDR2 YYREEE (reference sequence). V lost 4 bases to trimming and J lost 1 base, with 11 bases between them.

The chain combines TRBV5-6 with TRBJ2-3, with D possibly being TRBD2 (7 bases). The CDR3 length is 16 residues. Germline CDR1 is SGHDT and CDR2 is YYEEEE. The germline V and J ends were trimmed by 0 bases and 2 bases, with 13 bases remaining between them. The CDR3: CASSLVSGGPTDTQYF. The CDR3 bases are TGTGCCAGCAGCTTGGTTTCGGGGGGCCCCACAGATACGCAGTATTTT.

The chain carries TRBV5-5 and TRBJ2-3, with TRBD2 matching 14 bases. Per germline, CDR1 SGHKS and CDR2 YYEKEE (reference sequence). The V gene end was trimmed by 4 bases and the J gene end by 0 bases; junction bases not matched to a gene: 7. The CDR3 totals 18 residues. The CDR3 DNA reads TGTGCCAGCAGCCCAGCCCGGACTAGCGGGAGGAGCACAGATACGCAGTATTTT. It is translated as CASSPARTSGRSTDTQYF.

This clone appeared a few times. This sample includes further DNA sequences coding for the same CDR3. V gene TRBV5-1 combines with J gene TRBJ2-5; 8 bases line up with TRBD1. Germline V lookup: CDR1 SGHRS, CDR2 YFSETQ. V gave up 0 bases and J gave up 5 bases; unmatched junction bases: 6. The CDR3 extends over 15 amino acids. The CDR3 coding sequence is TGCGCCAGCAGCTTGGGGCAGGGGGCGCGGGAGACCCAGTACTTC. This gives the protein CASSLGQGARETQYF.

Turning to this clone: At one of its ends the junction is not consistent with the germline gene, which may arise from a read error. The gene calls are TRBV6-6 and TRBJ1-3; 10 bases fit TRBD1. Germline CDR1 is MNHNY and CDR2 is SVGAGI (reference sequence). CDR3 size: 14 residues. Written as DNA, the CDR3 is TGTGCCGGCAGACCGGACAGGGGGTTGTACACCATATATTTT. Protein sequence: CAGRPDRGLYTIYF.

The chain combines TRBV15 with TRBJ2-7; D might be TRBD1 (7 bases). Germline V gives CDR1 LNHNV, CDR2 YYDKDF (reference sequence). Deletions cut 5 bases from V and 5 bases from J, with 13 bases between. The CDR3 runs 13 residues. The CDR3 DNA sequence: TGTGCCACCAGCGGGCAGGGGGGCCACGAGCAGTACTTC. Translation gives CATSGQGGHEQYF.

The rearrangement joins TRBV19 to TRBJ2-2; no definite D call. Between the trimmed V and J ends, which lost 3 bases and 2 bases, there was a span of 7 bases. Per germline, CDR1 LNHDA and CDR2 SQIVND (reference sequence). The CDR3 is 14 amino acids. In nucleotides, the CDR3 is TGTGCCAGTAGTATCGGGCGCAACACCGGGGAGCTGTTTTTT. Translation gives CASSIGRNTGELFF.

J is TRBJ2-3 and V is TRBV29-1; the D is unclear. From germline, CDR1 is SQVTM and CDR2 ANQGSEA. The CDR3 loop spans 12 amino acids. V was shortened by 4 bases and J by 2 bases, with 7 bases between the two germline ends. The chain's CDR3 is CSVGRTTDTQYF. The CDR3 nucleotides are TGCAGCGTTGGCCGGACCACAGATACGCAGTATTTT.

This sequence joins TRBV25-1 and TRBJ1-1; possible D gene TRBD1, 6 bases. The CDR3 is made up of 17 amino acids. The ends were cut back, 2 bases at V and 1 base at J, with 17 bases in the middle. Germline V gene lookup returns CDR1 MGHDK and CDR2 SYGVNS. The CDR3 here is CASSEAGGGAWNTEAFF. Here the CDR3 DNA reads TGTGCCAGCAGTGAAGCTGGGGGGGGCGCCTGGAACACTGAAGCTTTCTTT.

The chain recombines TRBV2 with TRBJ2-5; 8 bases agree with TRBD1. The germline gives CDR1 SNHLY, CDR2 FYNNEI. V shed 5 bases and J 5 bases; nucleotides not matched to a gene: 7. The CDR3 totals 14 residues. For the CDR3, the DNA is TGTGCCAGCAGTCGACAGGGGATAGGGGAGACCCAGTACTTC. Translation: CASSRQGIGETQYF.

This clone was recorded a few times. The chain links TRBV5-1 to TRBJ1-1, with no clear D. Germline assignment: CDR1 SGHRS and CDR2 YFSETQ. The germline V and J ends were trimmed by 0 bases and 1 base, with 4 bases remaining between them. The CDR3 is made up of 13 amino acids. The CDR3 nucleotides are TGCGCCAGCAGCTTGGAGGGGAACACTGAAGCTTTCTTT. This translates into CASSLEGNTEAFF.

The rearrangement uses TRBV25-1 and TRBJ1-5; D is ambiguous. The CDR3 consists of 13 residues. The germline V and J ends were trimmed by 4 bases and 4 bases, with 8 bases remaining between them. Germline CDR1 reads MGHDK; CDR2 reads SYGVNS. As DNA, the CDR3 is TGTGCCAGCAGTGGGGCGGGGAATCAGCCCCAGCATTTT. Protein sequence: CASSGAGNQPQHF.

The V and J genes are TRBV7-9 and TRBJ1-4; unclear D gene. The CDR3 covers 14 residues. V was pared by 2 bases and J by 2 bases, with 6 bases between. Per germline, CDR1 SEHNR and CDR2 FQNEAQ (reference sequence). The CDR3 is CASSLIGTNEKLFF. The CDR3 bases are TGTGCCAGCAGCTTAATAGGGACTAATGAAAAACTGTTTTTT.

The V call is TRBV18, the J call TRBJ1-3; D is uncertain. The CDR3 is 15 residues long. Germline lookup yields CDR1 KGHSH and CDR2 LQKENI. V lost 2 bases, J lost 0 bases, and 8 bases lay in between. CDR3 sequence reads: CASSPGSTSGNTIYF. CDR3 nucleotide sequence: TGTGCCAGCTCACCAGGGTCGACCTCTGGAAACACCATATATTTT.

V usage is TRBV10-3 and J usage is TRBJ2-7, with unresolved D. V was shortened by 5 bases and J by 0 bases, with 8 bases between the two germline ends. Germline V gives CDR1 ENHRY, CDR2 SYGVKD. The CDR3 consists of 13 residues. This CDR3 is CAISSGPSYEQYF. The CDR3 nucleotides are TGTGCCATCAGTTCCGGGCCCTCCTACGAGCAGTACTTC.

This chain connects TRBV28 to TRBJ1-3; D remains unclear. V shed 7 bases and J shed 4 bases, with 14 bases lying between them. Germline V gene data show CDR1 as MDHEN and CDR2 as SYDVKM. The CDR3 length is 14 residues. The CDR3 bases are TGTGCCAGCATTCAGATACTAGGAGGAAACACCATATATTTT. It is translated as CASIQILGGNTIYF.

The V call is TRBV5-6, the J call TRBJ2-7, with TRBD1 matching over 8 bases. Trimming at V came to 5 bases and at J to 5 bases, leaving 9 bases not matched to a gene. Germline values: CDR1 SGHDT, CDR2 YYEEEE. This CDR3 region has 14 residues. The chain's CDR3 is CASSTIRTGNEQYF. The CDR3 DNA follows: TGTGCCAGCAGTACAATTCGGACAGGGAACGAGCAGTACTTC.

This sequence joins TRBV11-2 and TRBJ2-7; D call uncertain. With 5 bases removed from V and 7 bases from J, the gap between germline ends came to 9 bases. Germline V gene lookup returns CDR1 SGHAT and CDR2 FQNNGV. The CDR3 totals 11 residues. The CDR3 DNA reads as TGTGCCAGCAGCCAAACTGAGGAGCAGTACTTC. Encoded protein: CASSQTEEQYF.

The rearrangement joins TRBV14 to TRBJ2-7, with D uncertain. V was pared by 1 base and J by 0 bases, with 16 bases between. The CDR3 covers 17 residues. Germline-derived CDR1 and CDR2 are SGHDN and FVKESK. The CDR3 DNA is TGTGCCAGCAGCCAAGTTTCGGCAGCCCCCCGCTCCTACGAGCAGTACTTC. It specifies CASSQVSAAPRSYEQYF.

The CDR3 sequence is CASSPAPGQRMHQPQHF. The CDR3 region has the DNA TGCGCCAGCAGCCCGGCCCCGGGACAGAGAATGCATCAGCCCCAGCATTTT. The chain carries TRBV5-1 and TRBJ1-5; 7 bases line up with TRBD1. CDR1 is SGHRS, CDR2 YFSETQ, per germline. V trimming: 4 bases; J trimming: 5 bases; junction bases outside the gene matches: 15. This CDR3 has 17 residues.

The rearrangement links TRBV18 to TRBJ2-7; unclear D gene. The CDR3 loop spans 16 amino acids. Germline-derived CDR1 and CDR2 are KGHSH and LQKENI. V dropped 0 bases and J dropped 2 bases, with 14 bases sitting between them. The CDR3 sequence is CASSPPAGAGPYEQYF. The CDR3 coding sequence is TGTGCCAGCTCACCACCCGCCGGCGCCGGACCCTACGAGCAGTACTTC.

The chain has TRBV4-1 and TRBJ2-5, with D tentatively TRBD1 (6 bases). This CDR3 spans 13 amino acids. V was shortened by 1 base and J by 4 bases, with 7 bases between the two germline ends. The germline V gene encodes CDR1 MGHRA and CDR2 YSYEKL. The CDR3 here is CASSQVGAETQYF. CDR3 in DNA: TGCGCCAGCAGCCAAGTGGGGGCAGAGACCCAGTACTTC.

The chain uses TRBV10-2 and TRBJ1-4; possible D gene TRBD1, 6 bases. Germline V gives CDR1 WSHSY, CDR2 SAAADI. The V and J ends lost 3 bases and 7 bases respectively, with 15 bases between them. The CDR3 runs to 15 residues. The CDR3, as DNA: TGCGCCAGCAGTGAACCGGGGGCGGTTGGTGAAAAACTGTTTTTT. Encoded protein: CASSEPGAVGEKLFF.